This T cell receptor (beta chain) came from a study of blood T cell repertoires in COVID-19. The assay was immunoSEQ multiplex PCR, and TCRdb's table has in-frame clones only and misses some. The sample comprises a few hundred thousand clones, approximately 89% of which are singletons, and roughly 10% rests with the top ten. The receptor's source is a woman aged 25 to 45 with COVID-19, enrolled during active disease. Sequencing input: peripheral blood.

The CDR3 sequence: CASSSGQGDEQYF. Here the CDR3 DNA reads TGTGCCAGCAGCTCAGGACAGGGTGACGAGCAGTACTTC. The V gene is TRBV7-8, the J gene TRBJ2-7; TRBD1 aligns across 8 bases. Germline values: CDR1 SGHVS, CDR2 FQNEAQ. J gave up 5 bases and V 4 bases, and 4 bases lay outside the gene matches. The CDR3 spans 13 residues.